A single TCR beta chain is shown here with its context. Original processing methods: Estimation of nucleated cell counts relied on the amplification of reference gene primers. Sequencing was performed with immunoSEQ multiplex PCR; in TCRdb, only in-frame clones are kept and a portion is missing. The DNA was the basis for D and trimming; V, J and clone size are from that table. Of fewer than 200,000 clones in the sample, approximately 86% are singletons; the top ten hold about 5%. The record originates from a study of blood T cell repertoires in COVID-19. Cohort placement rested on clinical history that participants reported themselves. The origin of this receptor is an older woman with acute COVID-19. The material sequenced was PBMCs or T cells enriched from blood (not recorded which).

CDR3 amino acids: CASSRSWTSGASYNEQFF. The DNA for the CDR3 is TGTGCCAGCAGCCGATCCTGGACTAGCGGGGCCTCCTACAATGAGCAGTTCTTC. The chain combines TRBV2 with TRBJ2-1; 12 bases are shared with TRBD2. This CDR3 contains 18 residues. Germline V lookup: CDR1 SNHLY, CDR2 FYNNEI. V shed 6 bases, J shed 0 bases, and the junction held 9 bases outside the gene matches.